This T cell receptor beta chain was sequenced in a study of OX40 agonist ivuxolimab in advanced cancers. Whole-study context: Of mixed ages from 23 to 79 and averaging about 60 years, the group was just under 85% male. Partial responses were achieved by three patients: one hepatocellular carcinoma, two cutaneous melanoma. Overall study results and limits: Compared with CD4+, CD8+ T cells on average had more expanded clones.

Notes on this clone: What it recognizes is unknown.

The CDR3 sequence is 14 residues long. Per germline, CDR1 SGHTA and CDR2 FQGNSA. The V gene lost 3 bases and the J gene lost 4 bases, with 12 bases spanning the gap. Generated by immunoSEQ multiplex PCR, the TCRdb table keeps only in-frame clones and is missing some. Among 50,000 or so clones, around 85% were seen once, and the ten largest hold 6.5% to 7.5%. Sampling times: baseline, cycle 4 day 1, cycle 7 day 1. The chain carries TRBV7-2 and TRBJ2-5; no reliable D call. This receptor was taken from an adult with an advanced solid tumor such as melanoma, head and neck, liver or kidney cancer. The starting material was CD4+ or CD8+ T cells sorted from blood, obtained in a trial of the OX40 agonist ivuxolimab. The CDR3 nucleotides read TGTGCCAGCAGCTTGGGCCTCTCAAGAGAGACCCAGTACTTC. This encodes CASSLGLSRETQYF.